This entry features one TCR beta chain sequence. These data originate in a study of blood T cell repertoires in COVID-19. The wider study: Samples taken during acute and convalescent COVID-19 were collected in the United States, Italy and Spain. PBMCs, B-cell-depleted T cells, or T cells provided the cDNA or gDNA that made up the material.

As originally analysed: Amplified reference gene primers provided the basis for estimating nucleated cell counts. TCRdb's table, derived via immunoSEQ multiplex PCR, lists solely in-frame clones and lacks some. The DNA gave D and trimming, while V, J and clone size come from that table. The sample holds 57,000 or so clones; approximately 80% are singletons and the top ten take about a fifth. The TCR sequence derives from a woman aged 80 or over with active or convalescent COVID-19. What was sequenced was peripheral blood.

The CDR3 region has the DNA TGCGCCACCGTGGACAGGGGAGATCAGCCCCAGCATTTT. Protein sequence: CATVDRGDQPQHF. The chain recombines TRBV5-1 with TRBJ1-5; 9 nucleotides match TRBD1. The V segment lost 9 bases and the J segment 5 bases; nucleotides outside the gene matches: 6. CDR3 length: 13 residues. Germline-derived CDR1 and CDR2 are SGHRS and YFSETQ.